The 27 T cell receptor beta chains below were found in one sample sequenced in a study of control samples from healthy donors and cancer patients. Method: immunoSEQ multiplex PCR; TCRdb's copy keeps in-frame clones and lacks some. The top ten clones hold 1.5% to 2% of a sample with 85,000 to 100,000 clones, around 82% of them seen once. The sample comprised blood. Receptors were obtained from a man between 60 and 75 years old in good health.

The rearrangement uses TRBV18 and TRBJ1-6; TRBD1 aligns across 9 bases. Germline values: CDR1 KGHSH, CDR2 LQKENI. The CDR3 covers 14 residues. Trimming cost V 6 bases and J 11 bases; bases outside gene matches: 8. DNA of the CDR3: TGTGCCAGCTCCGGAGGACAGGGGTTGACACCCCTCCACTTT. Residues: CASSGGQGLTPLHF.

This clone is a singleton in its sample. The chain combines TRBV7-9 with TRBJ2-7; 7 positions agree with TRBD1. Germline loops: CDR1 SEHNR, CDR2 FQNEAQ (reference sequence). The CDR3 is made up of 14 amino acids. V lost 4 bases and J lost 3; bases outside the gene matches: 6. Here the CDR3 DNA reads TGTGCCAGCAGCTCAAAGGGACAGAACTACGAGCAGTACTTC. Translating gives CASSSKGQNYEQYF.

This clone was seen at least ten times. The gene calls are TRBV10-2 and TRBJ2-5; D uncertain. CDR3 size: 13 residues. Germline-derived CDR1 and CDR2 are WSHSY and SAAADI. With 7 bases removed from V and 3 bases from J, the gap between germline ends came to 12 bases. Here the CDR3 reads CASIGRTKETQYF. The CDR3 DNA reads as TGCGCCAGCATAGGTCGGACCAAAGAGACCCAGTACTTC.

The gene calls are TRBV5-4 and TRBJ1-2; D might be TRBD1 (5 bases). Germline V lookup: CDR1 SGHNT, CDR2 YYREEE (reference sequence). The V end was cut by 6 bases, the J end by 4 bases, with 16 bases between. The CDR3 is made up of 14 amino acids. This CDR3 is CASTRGTAAYGYTF. The CDR3 DNA sequence: TGTGCCAGCACCCGGGGCACAGCCGCCTATGGCTACACCTTC. Based on the CDR3 plus reference TRBV5-4 and TRBJ1-2, the full variable domain is ETGVTQSPTHLIKTRGQQVTLRCSSQSGHNTVSWYQQALGQGPQFIFQYYREEENGRGNFPPRFSGLQFPNYSSELNVNALELDDSALYLCASTRGTAAYGYTFGSGTRLTVV.

This clone occurred once. V usage is TRBV18 and J usage is TRBJ2-2, with a possible D match to TRBD1 (5 bases). CDR3 length: 14 residues. The V end was cut by 3 bases, the J end by 8 bases, with 13 bases between. Germline values: CDR1 KGHSH, CDR2 LQKENI. This CDR3 reads CASSPTTQGGELFF. The CDR3, as DNA: TGTGCCAGCTCACCCACGACCCAGGGTGGGGAGCTGTTTTTT.

The count of this clone is one. The chain uses TRBV16 and TRBJ2-7, with a possible D match to TRBD1 (6 bases). The V end lost 3 bases, the J end lost 2 bases, and 14 bases lay between the germline ends. This CDR3 contains 15 residues. Germline loops: CDR1 KGHSY, CDR2 FQNENV. Here the CDR3 DNA reads TGTGCCAGCAGCCAGCAGCAGGGGCCAGCCTACGAGCAGTACTTC. Protein: CASSQQQGPAYEQYF. Looking up the rest from reference TRBV16 and TRBJ2-7 gives the full variable domain: GEEVAQTPKHLVRGEGQKAKLYCAPIKGHSYVFWYQQVLKNEFKFLISFQNENVFDETGMPKERFSAKCLPNSPCSLEIQATKLEDSAVYFCASSQQQGPAYEQYFGPGTRLTVT.

The chain couples TRBV7-2 to TRBJ1-6; 7 bases align to TRBD1. The CDR3 is 13 residues long. V was clipped by 5 bases and J by 10 bases; unmatched bases: 5. Per the germline V gene, CDR1 is SGHTA and CDR2 is FQGNSA. CDR3 protein: CASSPLQGSPLHF. CDR3 nucleotide sequence: TGTGCCAGCAGCCCGTTACAGGGGTCACCCCTCCACTTT.

This clone was counted only a few times. The V gene is TRBV11-2, the J gene TRBJ2-5; 11 bases match TRBD2. The V and J ends lost 0 bases and 2 bases, in that order; junction bases with no gene match: 2. The CDR3 loop spans 16 amino acids. The germline V gene has CDR1 SGHAT and CDR2 FQNNGV. As DNA, the CDR3 is TGTGCCAGCAGCTTAGAGGGACTAGCGGATCAAGAGACCCAGTACTTC. Translated: CASSLEGLADQETQYF. Based on the CDR3 plus reference TRBV11-2 and TRBJ2-5, the full variable domain is EAGVAQSPRYKIIEKRQSVAFWCNPISGHATLYWYQQILGQGPKLLIQFQNNGVVDDSQLPKDRFSAERLKGVDSTLKIQPAKLEDSAVYLCASSLEGLADQETQYFGPGTRLLVL.

The chain has TRBV6-2 or TRBV6-3 and TRBJ2-3; 7 bases match TRBD2. Germline V gene lookup returns CDR1 MNHEY and CDR2 SVGEGT. V was pared by 2 bases and J by 2 bases, with 7 bases of the junction left unmatched. There are 16 residues in the CDR3. The CDR3 coding sequence is TGTGCCAGCAGTTACCCAAGCGGGACTGACACAGATACGCAGTATTTT. Its translation: CASSYPSGTDTDTQYF.

V usage is TRBV28 and J usage is TRBJ1-4; D might be TRBD1 (5 bases). This CDR3 is 15 amino acids long. Germline CDR1 reads MDHEN; CDR2 reads SYDVKM. V was shortened by 6 bases and J by 3 bases, with 14 bases between the two germline ends. This chain's CDR3 is CASSYVRVSNEKLFF. The CDR3 bases are TGTGCCAGCAGCTATGTCAGGGTCTCTAATGAAAAACTGTTTTTT. The variable domain in full, completed from reference TRBV28 and TRBJ1-4, reads DVKVTQSSRYLVKRTGEKVFLECVQDMDHENMFWYRQDPGLGLRLIYFSYDVKMKEKGDIPEGYSVSREKKERFSLILESASTNQTSMYLCASSYVRVSNEKLFFGSGTQLSVL.

V usage is TRBV11-2 and J usage is TRBJ2-5; weak D call: TRBD2 (6 bases). From germline, CDR1 is SGHAT and CDR2 FQNNGV. Trimming cost V 5 bases and J 2 bases, with 15 bases left between them. The CDR3 contains 15 residues. CDR3 bases: TGTGCCAGCAGCCCCGGGCCGGGACTTCAAGAGACCCAGTACTTC. Translated: CASSPGPGLQETQYF.

This chain links TRBV3-1 (or the pseudogene TRBV3-2) with TRBJ1-6, with D hard to call. This CDR3 has 16 amino acids. Germline V gene lookup returns CDR1 LGHDT and CDR2 YNNKEL (reference sequence). The V end was cut by 0 bases, the J end by 0 bases, with 6 bases between. CDR3 in DNA: TGTGCCAGCAGCCAAGACGGGAGCTCCTATAATTCACCCCTCCACTTT. Translated: CASSQDGSSYNSPLHF.

Note on this clone: Other DNA sequences of this sample code for an identical CDR3. V usage is TRBV9 and J usage is TRBJ2-5, with 10 bases identical to TRBD1. Losses at the gene ends were 2 bases for V and 2 bases for J; bases not matched to a gene: 0. Germline assignment: CDR1 SGDLS and CDR2 YYNGEE. The CDR3 is made up of 14 amino acids. The CDR3 nucleotides are TGTGCCAGCAGCGTGGGACAGGGGCAAGAGACCCAGTACTTC. Translation gives CASSVGQGQETQYF.

The J gene is TRBJ1-2, the V gene TRBV6-5; TRBD1 agrees at 8 bases. The CDR3 spans 13 residues. Germline CDR1 MNHEY, CDR2 SVGAGI. Trimming at V came to 6 bases and at J to 4 bases, leaving 4 bases not matched to a gene. The DNA for the CDR3 is TGTGCCAGCAGGGTCACAGGGGGCTATGGCTACACCTTC. It specifies CASRVTGGYGYTF.

The chain has TRBV7-8 and TRBJ1-1, with a weak D call TRBD1 (6 bases). Trimming left V 5 bases short and J 0 bases short, with 13 bases between. CDR3 length: 15 residues. Germline-derived CDR1 and CDR2 are SGHVS and FQNEAQ. This CDR3 is CASSPRGTMNTEAFF. Written as DNA, the CDR3 is TGTGCCAGCAGCCCCAGGGGTACGATGAACACTGAAGCTTTCTTT.

The gene calls are TRBV27 and TRBJ2-2; the D gene could be TRBD1 or TRBD2 (6 bases each). The germline CDR1 and CDR2 sequences are MNHEY and SMNVEV (reference sequence). The germline V and J ends were trimmed by 11 bases and 6 bases, with 22 bases remaining between them. The CDR3 extends over 15 amino acids. CDR3 bases: TGTGCCGCAAAGGGGGGCCACACCGAGTCCGGGGAGCTGTTTTTT. Translation gives CAAKGGHTESGELFF.

The CDR3 here is CASSRGHTNTEAFF. The CDR3, as DNA: TGTGCCAGCAGCCGGGGACACACGAACACTGAAGCTTTCTTT. The chain uses TRBV6-5 and TRBJ1-1; D possibly corresponds to TRBD1 (6 bases). Germline V lookup: CDR1 MNHEY, CDR2 SVGAGI. Trimming shortened V by 6 bases and J by 1 base, and 12 bases separated the two germline ends. The CDR3 spans 14 residues.

The chain couples TRBV7-9 to TRBJ2-1, with unresolved D. V lost 0 bases, J lost 0 bases, and 18 bases lay in between. The CDR3 totals 19 residues. Germline loops: CDR1 SEHNR, CDR2 FQNEAQ (reference sequence). Here the CDR3 reads CASSLARAIKVSSYNEQFF. As DNA, the CDR3 is TGTGCCAGCAGCTTAGCCAGAGCCATAAAGGTTAGCTCCTACAATGAGCAGTTCTTC.

The CDR3 region is CASSRPGRGTEAFF. DNA for the CDR3: TGTGCCAGCAGTCGCCCCGGGAGGGGCACTGAAGCTTTCTTT. This sequence joins TRBV6-5 and TRBJ1-1, with D maybe TRBD1 (5 bases). This CDR3 spans 14 amino acids. V was trimmed by 5 bases and J by 4 bases, leaving 14 bases between them. The germline CDR1 and CDR2 sequences are MNHEY and SVGAGI.

The chain uses TRBV11-2 and TRBJ1-5, with D possibly TRBD1 on 6 matching bases. The germline V gene encodes CDR1 SGHAT and CDR2 FQNNGV. The CDR3 is 14 amino acids. Trimming took 5 bases from V and 4 from J, leaving 12 bases between them. Here the CDR3 DNA reads TGTGCCAGCAGCGTACAGGGTTTGAATCAGCCCCAGCATTTT. Its protein is CASSVQGLNQPQHF.

J is TRBJ2-2 and V is TRBV15; D remains ambiguous. The CDR3 sequence is 18 residues long. Trimming cost V 0 bases and J 5 bases, with 19 bases left between them. CDR1 is LNHNV and CDR2 is YYDKDF in the germline V gene (reference sequence). The DNA for the CDR3 is TGTGCCACCAGCAGAGATATAATTGTCTCCCGCCGGACCGGGGAGCTGTTTTTT. It is translated as CATSRDIIVSRRTGELFF. Together with reference TRBV15 and TRBJ2-2, the CDR3 gives the full variable domain: DAMVIQNPRYQVTQFGKPVTLSCSQTLNHNVMYWYQQKSSQAPKLLFHYYDKDFNNEADTPDNFQSRRPNTSFCFLDIRSPGLGDTAMYLCATSRDIIVSRRTGELFFGEGSRLTVL.

The chain has TRBV11-2 and TRBJ2-3, with D uncertain. Deletions cut 1 base from V and 0 bases from J, with 14 bases between. The CDR3 is 17 residues long. The V gene's germline CDR1 is SGHAT and CDR2 FQNNGV. CDR3 coding DNA: TGTGCCAGCAGCTTAGTATGGTCAGCTTATAGCACAGATACGCAGTATTTT. It codes for CASSLVWSAYSTDTQYF.

The chain recombines TRBV12-3 or TRBV12-4 with TRBJ2-5; D is ambiguous. The V end was cut by 6 bases, the J end by 2 bases, with 7 bases between. There are 12 residues in the CDR3. The DNA for the CDR3 is TGTGCCAGCAGGGGCACTCAAGAGACCCAGTACTTC. It translates to CASRGTQETQYF.

The chain combines TRBV28 with TRBJ2-7, with 11 bases fitting TRBD1. The CDR3 runs 15 residues. Germline V gene data show CDR1 as MDHEN and CDR2 as SYDVKM. V gave up 5 bases and J gave up 3 bases; unmatched junction bases: 6. CDR3 nucleotide sequence: TGTGCCAGCAGTCATGGGACAGGGGGTTTCTACGAGCAGTACTTC. It encodes CASSHGTGGFYEQYF.

This sequence joins TRBV19 and TRBJ2-1, with 12 bases lining up with TRBD2. The germline gives CDR1 LNHDA, CDR2 SQIVND (reference sequence). The trim removed 5 bases at V and 10 bases at J, leaving 15 bases unmatched. The CDR3 has 17 amino acids. The CDR3 spells CASSVLFGLAGFGEQFF. The CDR3 region has the DNA TGTGCCAGTAGTGTCCTCTTCGGACTAGCGGGGTTCGGGGAGCAGTTCTTC. The whole variable domain, remainder taken from reference TRBV19 and TRBJ2-1, is DGGITQSPKYLFRKEGQNVTLSCEQNLNHDAMYWYRQDPGQGLRLIYYSQIVNDFQKGDIAEGYSVSREKKESFPLTVTSAQKNPTAFYLCASSVLFGLAGFGEQFFGPGTRLTVL.

V and J are TRBV6-5 and TRBJ1-1; possibly TRBD1 for D (5 bases). Germline V gives CDR1 MNHEY, CDR2 SVGAGI. The CDR3 runs 14 residues. Trimming removed 2 bases at V and 7 bases at J, with 14 bases between. CDR3 in amino acids: CASSYRQGDLEAFF. As DNA, the CDR3 is TGTGCCAGCAGTTACCGCCAAGGGGATCTTGAAGCTTTCTTT.

The V call is TRBV18, the J call TRBJ2-5; D uncertain. Trimming shortened V by 3 bases and J by 5 bases, and 16 bases separated the two germline ends. CDR3 length: 15 residues. Germline CDR1 reads KGHSH; CDR2 reads LQKENI. CDR3 coding DNA: TGTGCCAGCTCACCGTCTCTAACTAACGGGGAGACCCAGTACTTC. Protein sequence: CASSPSLTNGETQYF. Complete variable domain (other parts from reference TRBV18 and TRBJ2-5): NAGVMQNPRHLVRRRGQEARLRCSPMKGHSHVYWYRQLPEEGLKFMVYLQKENIIDESGMPKERFSAEFPKEGPSILRIQQVVRGDSAAYFCASSPSLTNGETQYFGPGTRLLVL.